The clone carrying this T cell receptor beta chain was seen a handful of times. No antigen is known for it. Germline V gene data show CDR1 as SGHTA and CDR2 as FQGNSA. The CDR3 is made up of 16 amino acids. V trimming: 4 bases; J trimming: 4 bases; junction bases outside the gene matches: 7. Viral peptide pools were used in the ViraFEST assay to expand antigen-specific CD4+ T cells, and sequencing came afterward. An approximately 10-day culture period preceded the isolation of CD4+ T cells. The study found no prior SARS-CoV-2 infection in the vaccine recipients, who tested negative for nucleocapsid antibodies. The data were taken from a study of vaccination effects on CD4 cells after COVID-19. Study results and caveats: Of the vaccine-induced clones from healthy vaccinees, merely 1 of 255 recognized common cold coronaviruses as well.

The table came from immunoSEQ multiplex PCR; TCRdb's copy has only in-frame clones and leaves some out. Of more than 35,000 clones listed, about 66% are singletons. The rearrangement links TRBV7-2 to TRBJ2-1; 10 positions agree with TRBD2. The sequence derives from a human donor who received a COVID-19 vaccine. Source: CD4+ T cells from PBMCs cultured with HCoV-OC43 spike peptides, taken before COVID-19 vaccination. Subset meaning: HCoV-OC43 spike overlapping peptide pool stimulation. The chain's CDR3 is CASSSAGTSAYNEQFF. Here the CDR3 DNA reads TGTGCCAGCAGCTCTGCCGGGACTAGCGCGTACAATGAGCAGTTCTTC.